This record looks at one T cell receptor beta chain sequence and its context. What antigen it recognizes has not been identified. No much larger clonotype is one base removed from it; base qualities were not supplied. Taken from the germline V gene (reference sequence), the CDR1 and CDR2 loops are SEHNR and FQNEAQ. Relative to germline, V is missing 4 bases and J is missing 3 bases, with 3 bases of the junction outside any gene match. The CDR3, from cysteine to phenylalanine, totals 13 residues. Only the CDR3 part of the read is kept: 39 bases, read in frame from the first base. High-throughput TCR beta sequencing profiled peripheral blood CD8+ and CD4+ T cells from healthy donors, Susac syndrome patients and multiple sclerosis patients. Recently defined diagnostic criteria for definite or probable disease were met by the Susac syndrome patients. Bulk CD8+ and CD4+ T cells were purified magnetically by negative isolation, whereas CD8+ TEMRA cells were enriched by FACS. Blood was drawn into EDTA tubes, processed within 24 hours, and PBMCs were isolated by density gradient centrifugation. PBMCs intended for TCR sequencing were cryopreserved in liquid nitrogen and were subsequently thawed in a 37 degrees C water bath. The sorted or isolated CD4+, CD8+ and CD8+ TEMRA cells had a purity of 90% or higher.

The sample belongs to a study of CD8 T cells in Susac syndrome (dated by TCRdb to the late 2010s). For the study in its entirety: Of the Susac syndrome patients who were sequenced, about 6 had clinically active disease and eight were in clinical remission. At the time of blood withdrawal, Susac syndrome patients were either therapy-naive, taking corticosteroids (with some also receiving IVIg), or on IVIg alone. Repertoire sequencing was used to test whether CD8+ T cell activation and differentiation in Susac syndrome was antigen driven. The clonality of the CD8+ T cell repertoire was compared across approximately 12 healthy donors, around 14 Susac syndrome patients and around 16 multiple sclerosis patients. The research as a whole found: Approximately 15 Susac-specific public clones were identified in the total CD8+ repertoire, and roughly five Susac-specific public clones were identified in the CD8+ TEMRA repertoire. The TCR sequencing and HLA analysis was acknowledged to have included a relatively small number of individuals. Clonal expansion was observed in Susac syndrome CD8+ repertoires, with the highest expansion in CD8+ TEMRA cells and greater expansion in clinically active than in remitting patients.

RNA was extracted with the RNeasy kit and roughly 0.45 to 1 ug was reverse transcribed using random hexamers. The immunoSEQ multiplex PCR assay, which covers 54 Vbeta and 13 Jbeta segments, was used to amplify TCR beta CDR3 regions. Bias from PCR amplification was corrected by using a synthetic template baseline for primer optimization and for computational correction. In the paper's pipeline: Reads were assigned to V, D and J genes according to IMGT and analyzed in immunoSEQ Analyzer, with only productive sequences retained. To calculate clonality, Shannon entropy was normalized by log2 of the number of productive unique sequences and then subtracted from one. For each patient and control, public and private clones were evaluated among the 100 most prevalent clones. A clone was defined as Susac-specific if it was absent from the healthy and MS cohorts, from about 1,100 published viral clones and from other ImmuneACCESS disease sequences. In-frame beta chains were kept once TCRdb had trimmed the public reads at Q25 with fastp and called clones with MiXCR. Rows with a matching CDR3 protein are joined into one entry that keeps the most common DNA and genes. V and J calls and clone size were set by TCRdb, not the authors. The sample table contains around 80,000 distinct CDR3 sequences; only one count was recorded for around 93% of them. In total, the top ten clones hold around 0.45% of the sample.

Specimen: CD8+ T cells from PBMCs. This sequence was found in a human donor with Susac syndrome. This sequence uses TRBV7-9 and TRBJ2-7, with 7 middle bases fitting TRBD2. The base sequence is TGTGCCAGCAGCTGGGGGGGTGACTACGAGCAGTACTTC. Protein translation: CASSWGGDYEQYF. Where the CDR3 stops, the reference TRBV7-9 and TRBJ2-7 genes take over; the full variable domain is DTGVSQNPRHKITKRGQNVTFRCDPISEHNRLYWYRQTLGQGPEFLTYFQNEAQLEKSRLLSDRFSAERPKGSFSTLEIQRTEQGDSAMYLCASSWGGDYEQYFGPGTRLTVT.